This is a list of T cell receptor beta chains from one sample in a study of blood T cell repertoires in COVID-19. Method: immunoSEQ multiplex PCR; TCRdb's copy keeps in-frame clones and lacks some. The sample shows roughly 320,000 clones, 70% to 90% of them seen only once. The sample comprised peripheral blood. These receptors were obtained from a human donor in a cohort sampled during active COVID-19. CDR3s leave out the opening cysteine and the closing phenylalanine or tryptophan. Fields, in order: D gene, clone size, V gene, J gene, CDR3 protein. A D gene is named only where the DNA matches it firmly. Only part of the rows carry a size: once, few, many, or a class if the clone is expanded.

TRBD1	-	TRBV29-1	TRBJ2-7	SVAPTGGKYEQY
-	-	TRBV5-1	TRBJ2-3	ASSSGLTYSSTDTQY
TRBD1	-	TRBV5-1	TRBJ2-4	ASSAAGGKNIQY
-	-	TRBV12-3/TRBV12-4	TRBJ2-3	ASGAVSTDTQY
TRBD1	-	TRBV19	TRBJ2-2	ASSIDLRTGTNTGELF
-	-	TRBV7-3	TRBJ1-1	ASSPTDRHTEAF
-	-	TRBV27	TRBJ2-2	ASSLLGSPNTGELF
-	-	TRBV9	TRBJ2-3	ASSPLGGASTDTQY
-	once	TRBV12-3/TRBV12-4	TRBJ1-6	ASGAHNSPLH
TRBD1	once	TRBV5-1	TRBJ2-1	ASSLSGQGFQNNEQF
-	-	TRBV30	TRBJ1-2	AWSQGGGEGYT
TRBD1	-	TRBV29-1	TRBJ1-1	STGQYTEAF
-	-	TRBV19	TRBJ1-5	ASTTLDIQPQH
-	-	TRBV4-2	TRBJ2-2	ASSQDQGKIGELF
-	-	TRBV6-5	TRBJ1-1	ASSYPNSEAF
-	-	TRBV2	TRBJ1-1	ASSGSWRGF
-	-	TRBV9	TRBJ1-6	ASSVVGDNSPLH
-	-	TRBV3-1/TRBV3-2	TRBJ1-4	ASSHTQGGEKLF
TRBD2	-	TRBV19	TRBJ2-1	ASSRSSGGAGEQF
TRBD1	once	TRBV12-3/TRBV12-4	TRBJ1-5	ASSQDRVQPQH
TRBD2	once	TRBV6-1	TRBJ2-7	ASSEPGLAGYEQY
TRBD1	-	TRBV5-8	TRBJ1-4	ASRNSGGIGKLF
-	once	TRBV30	TRBJ2-1	AWSLKNEQF
TRBD1	-	TRBV20-1	TRBJ1-2	SASGGQGNYGYT
TRBD1	-	TRBV27	TRBJ1-2	ASRDRGIANYGYT
TRBD1	-	TRBV19	TRBJ2-1	ASSILLPGQGANEQF
TRBD2	-	TRBV9	TRBJ2-3	ASSVAGGFESSTDTQY
-	-	TRBV15	TRBJ1-2	ATSRDRNYGYT
TRBD1	-	TRBV4-2	TRBJ1-1	ASSQGGTVKAF
-	-	TRBV6-6	TRBJ1-1	ASSLGAETEAF
-	-	TRBV1	TRBJ1-5	TSSRMSGLQH
TRBD1	-	TRBV2	TRBJ1-2	ASSGDREFGYT
TRBD2	-	TRBV11-2	TRBJ2-1	ASSLLRGIYNEQF
TRBD2	once	TRBV2	TRBJ2-1	ASQRLAGGHEQF
-	-	TRBV20-1	TRBJ2-7	SARRQYEQY
-	-	TRBV6-6	TRBJ1-6	ASSRTENSPLH
TRBD1	-	TRBV7-6	TRBJ1-1	ASSLGDRNTEAF
-	-	TRBV12-5	TRBJ1-5	ASGFGGNQPQH
-	-	TRBV10-3	TRBJ1-1	AISPGLYTEAF
TRBD1	once	TRBV9	TRBJ1-3	ASSSRDTGAGNTIY
TRBD1	-	TRBV4-1	TRBJ1-1	ASTPGQGDRVNTEAF
-	-	TRBV27	TRBJ1-1	ASSVNRGTEAF
-	few	TRBV25-1	TRBJ2-3	ASSDSPQY
TRBD1	few	TRBV7-9	TRBJ1-5	ATSGQVGHQPQH
TRBD1	-	TRBV28	TRBJ1-5	ASSLTGQRQPQH
-	-	TRBV2	TRBJ1-3	ASSVRTDTIY
-	-	TRBV4-1	TRBJ1-6	ASSQRGVNSPLH
TRBD2	-	TRBV11-2	TRBJ2-7	ASSLVSSGVYEQY
-	-	TRBV7-9	TRBJ1-2	ASSFHTGENYGYT
-	-	TRBV6-5	TRBJ2-2	ASSLTTGELF
TRBD2	-	TRBV7-9	TRBJ2-1	ASSHFERGDNEQF
-	-	TRBV6-1	TRBJ2-6	ASSERISGANVLT